Sequencing of this T cell receptor beta chain was carried out in a study of T cell repertoires in cytomegalovirus infection. TCRdb reprocessed the reads with MiXCR, giving one entry per CDR3 protein. The sample includes a few hundred thousand distinct CDR3 sequences, 9% to 9.5% of them seen just once. Trimming stripped 6 bases from V and 3 bases from J, with 9 bases between. The CDR3 sequence is 12 residues long. CDR1 is MDHEN and CDR2 is SYDVKM in the germline V gene. The TCR was taken from a human donor in good health (CMV status not recorded). Some clones in this sample may be carry-over from other donors' samples. The chain combines TRBV28 with TRBJ2-7; the D is unclear. The material sequenced was PBMCs. The CDR3 nucleotides are TGTGCCAGCAGATCGAGTTACTACGAGCAGTACTTC. Amino acids: CASRSSYYEQYF. The variable domain in full, with the rest retrieved from reference TRBV28 and TRBJ2-7, is DVKVTQSSRYLVKRTGEKVFLECVQDMDHENMFWYRQDPGLGLRLIYFSYDVKMKEKGDIPEGYSVSREKKERFSLILESASTNQTSMYLCASRSSYYEQYFGPGTRLTVT.